A selection of T cell receptor beta chains follows, all from one sample in a study of CD8+ T cells in alopecia areata. Sequencing was performed with immunoSEQ multiplex PCR; in TCRdb, only in-frame clones are kept and a portion is missing. The repertoire holds roughly 100,000 clones, with roughly 56% as singletons. This material consisted of CD8+ T cells sorted from blood, taken at approximately week 56, from a patient treated with tofacitinib. The receptors come from a human donor with alopecia areata. CDR3s include the opening cysteine and the closing phenylalanine or tryptophan. A D gene is named only where the DNA matches it firmly. Clone size is not always given. Where it is, it says once, few, many or a class for expanded clones.

V gene: TRBV4-2
J gene: TRBJ2-5
clone size: NA
D gene: NA
CDR3 protein: CASSQVRQETQYF

V gene: TRBV4-1
J gene: TRBJ2-2
clone size: once
D gene: NA
CDR3 protein: CASSPGPGQTCTGELFF

V gene: TRBV11-2
J gene: TRBJ2-1
clone size: NA
D gene: NA
CDR3 protein: CASSLRTAYNEQFF

V gene: TRBV9
J gene: TRBJ2-1
clone size: NA
D gene: NA
CDR3 protein: CASSVGVGTEQFF

V gene: TRBV4-1
J gene: TRBJ2-3
clone size: NA
D gene: NA
CDR3 protein: CASSQGVSGDTQYF

V gene: TRBV29-1
J gene: TRBJ1-2
clone size: NA
D gene: NA
CDR3 protein: CSVENRDGYTF

V gene: TRBV7-9
J gene: TRBJ2-4
clone size: few
D gene: NA
CDR3 protein: CASSGYGNIQYF

V gene: TRBV11-2
J gene: TRBJ1-2
clone size: NA
D gene: NA
CDR3 protein: CASSLSSGTRQPYGYTF

V gene: TRBV2
J gene: TRBJ1-1
clone size: NA
D gene: TRBD1
CDR3 protein: CASLTGVEAFF

V gene: TRBV6-4
J gene: TRBJ2-1
clone size: NA
D gene: TRBD2
CDR3 protein: CASSGRAGGPQSEQFF

V gene: TRBV2
J gene: TRBJ1-2
clone size: NA
D gene: NA
CDR3 protein: CASSGSHYGYTF

V gene: TRBV7-9
J gene: TRBJ2-7
clone size: NA
D gene: TRBD1
CDR3 protein: CASSSGDRANYEQYF

V gene: TRBV6-5
J gene: TRBJ1-5
clone size: NA
D gene: NA
CDR3 protein: CASSYSGHPGTQPQHF

V gene: TRBV5-1
J gene: TRBJ2-3
clone size: once
D gene: NA
CDR3 protein: CASSPLGTDTQYF

V gene: TRBV7-9
J gene: TRBJ1-2
clone size: NA
D gene: NA
CDR3 protein: CASSLDRFGGYTF

V gene: TRBV11-2
J gene: TRBJ2-2
clone size: NA
D gene: NA
CDR3 protein: CASSLVPGELFF

V gene: TRBV23-1
J gene: TRBJ1-3
clone size: few
D gene: TRBD1
CDR3 protein: CASSGDRGSSGNTIYF

V gene: TRBV6-5
J gene: TRBJ2-7
clone size: few
D gene: NA
CDR3 protein: CASSYSGGEQYF

V gene: TRBV27
J gene: TRBJ1-1
clone size: NA
D gene: TRBD1
CDR3 protein: CASSLSMEGAYTEAFF

V gene: TRBV4-1
J gene: TRBJ1-1
clone size: NA
D gene: TRBD1
CDR3 protein: CASSQRTGDLLNTEAFF

V gene: TRBV27
J gene: TRBJ1-6
clone size: NA
D gene: NA
CDR3 protein: CASSSLSKGSPLHF

V gene: TRBV7-9
J gene: TRBJ2-2
clone size: NA
D gene: NA
CDR3 protein: CASSLSGWAGNTGELFF

V gene: TRBV27
J gene: TRBJ1-4
clone size: NA
D gene: NA
CDR3 protein: CASRFNEKLFF

V gene: TRBV5-1
J gene: TRBJ2-6
clone size: NA
D gene: NA
CDR3 protein: CASSSYAGAGANVLTF

V gene: TRBV30
J gene: TRBJ1-2
clone size: NA
D gene: NA
CDR3 protein: CAWSRDGYTF

V gene: TRBV2
J gene: TRBJ2-3
clone size: NA
D gene: NA
CDR3 protein: CASSVGGLRTDTQYF

V gene: TRBV18
J gene: TRBJ2-2
clone size: NA
D gene: NA
CDR3 protein: CASSPPSAGGELFF

V gene: TRBV6-1
J gene: TRBJ2-1
clone size: NA
D gene: NA
CDR3 protein: CASSVSDTRHNEQFF